This T cell receptor (beta chain) originates from a study of shared clonotypes between healthy human individuals. Study-level information: Each donor's CD8 memory used one plate, CD8 naive two, each CD4 subset three.

This clone occurred once. Its antigen is currently unknown. This same CDR3 is encoded by further DNA sequences in the sample. Points from the study as a whole: Inspection by rarefaction showed sorted-subset sequencing to be incomplete despite large depth. Compared with clonotypes that all four donors shared, non-shared clonotypes had lower generation probabilities.

Trimming cost V 0 bases and J 3 bases; bases outside gene matches: 1. This CDR3 contains 14 residues. The germline V gene has CDR1 SGDLS and CDR2 YYNGEE. Sorted subsets were amplified in replicate PCRs using around 220 ng DNA, about 30,000 T cell genomes. TCRdb's copy holds only in-frame clones and misses some; the assay was immunoSEQ multiplex PCR. This table has about 1 million clones, around 74% appearing once. Sequencing was performed on memory CD4+ T cells sorted from blood. Indicated subset: CD45RA-negative fraction. The sequence derives from a young man in good health. The chain employs TRBV9 and TRBJ2-3, with 7 positions matching TRBD2. The CDR3, as DNA: TGTGCCAGCAGCGTAGTTAGCGGGACAGATACGCAGTATTTT. Translated: CASSVVSGTDTQYF.